This T cell receptor (beta chain) was observed in a study of a mutant IDH1 vaccine in newly diagnosed glioma. Study details: Either 4-6 weeks after radiotherapy alone or alongside temozolomide, vaccination was begun.

On this clone itself: What it binds is unknown.

This CDR3 is 17 amino acids long. Germline-derived CDR1 and CDR2 are SGHTA and FQGNSA. V was shortened by 7 bases and J by 4 bases, with 23 bases between the two germline ends. Sequencing was performed with immunoSEQ multiplex PCR; in TCRdb, only in-frame clones are kept and a portion is missing. The sample includes tens of thousands of clones, roughly 80% of them seen just once. The study's findings and limits: Vaccine-induced immune responses were detected in 85% to 95% of patients.

As for time point: week 23, last vaccination. Mutant IDH1 20-mer peptide, at 300 ug, made up each vaccine dose, with topical imiquimod. The TCR comes from a man in his fifties with glioma. V gene TRBV7-2 combines with J gene TRBJ2-1; a possible D gene is TRBD1 (6 bases). Sequenced here: PBMCs, sampled from a glioma patient whose treatment included an IDH1 peptide vaccine. The CDR3 region has the DNA TGTGCCAGCATCGATACGACAGGTAAGGTGCGATACAATGAGCAGTTCTTC. Amino acid sequence: CASIDTTGKVRYNEQFF. The full variable domain, rest sourced from reference TRBV7-2 and TRBJ2-1, is GAGVSQSPSNKVTEKGKDVELRCDPISGHTALYWYRQSLGQGLEFLIYFQGNSAPDKSGLPSDRFSAERTGGSVSTLTIQRTQQEDSAVYLCASIDTTGKVRYNEQFFGPGTRLTVL.